The T cell receptor (beta chain) under discussion was sequenced for a study of CD8 T cells in Susac syndrome. On the study more broadly: Patients with Susac syndrome were therapy-naive, treated with corticosteroids, or treated with intravenous immunoglobulin alone when blood was collected.

With regard to this clonotype: The antigen is unknown.

With random hexamers, reverse transcription was performed on roughly 0.5 to 1 ug of RNA. Across 54 Vbeta and 13 Jbeta, immunoSEQ multiplex PCR amplified TCR beta CDR3. In TCRdb, the immunoSEQ multiplex PCR reads were re-called with MiXCR into one record per CDR3 protein. The sample records some 50,000 distinct CDR3 sequences, around 93% being singletons. The V and J ends lost 6 bases and 1 base, in that order; junction bases with no gene match: 19. The CDR3 runs 20 residues. Notes on the study in general: In TEMRA cells and active patients, CD8+ clonal expansion in Susac reached its peak.

Sequencing targeted TCR beta in blood CD8+ and CD4+ T cells. The sequenced material came from CD8+ T cells from PBMCs. The TCR originated in a human donor with Susac syndrome. This sequence joins TRBV12-3 or TRBV12-4 and TRBJ2-2; 8 nucleotides match TRBD1. The CDR3 DNA sequence: TGTGCCAGCAGACGCACGGGCTCCGCGGGACAGGTGCGGAACACCGGGGAGCTGTTTTTT. Translated: CASRRTGSAGQVRNTGELFF.